This T cell receptor beta chain stems from a study of shared clonotypes between healthy human individuals. Findings of the study overall: Richness estimates generally favored naive over memory subsets.

Remarks on this clone: Its antigen remains unknown.

Every subset's genomic DNA went evenly onto several immunoSEQ plates. Libraries were prepared by immunoSEQ multiplex PCR; TCRdb keeps only in-frame clonotypes and omits some of them. The repertoire holds about 2.1 million clones, with over 85% as singletons. CD8 cells classed as naive were CD45RO-negative and positively selected for CCR7, excluding terminally differentiated effector memory CD45RA+ cells. The specimen was naive CD8+ T cells from PBMCs. The sequence came from a man aged 18 to 29 in good health. Some clones in this sample may be carry-over from other donors' samples.

The CDR3 DNA reads TGTGCCAGCACCTCCAGCGGTAACGAGTTCTTC. This sequence encodes CASTSSGNEFF. This chain uses TRBV6-6 with TRBJ2-1; maybe TRBD2 (5 bases). Germline V gene data show CDR1 as MNHNY and CDR2 as SVGAGI (reference sequence). Trimming took 7 bases from V and 14 from J, leaving 15 bases between them. This CDR3 spans 11 amino acids.